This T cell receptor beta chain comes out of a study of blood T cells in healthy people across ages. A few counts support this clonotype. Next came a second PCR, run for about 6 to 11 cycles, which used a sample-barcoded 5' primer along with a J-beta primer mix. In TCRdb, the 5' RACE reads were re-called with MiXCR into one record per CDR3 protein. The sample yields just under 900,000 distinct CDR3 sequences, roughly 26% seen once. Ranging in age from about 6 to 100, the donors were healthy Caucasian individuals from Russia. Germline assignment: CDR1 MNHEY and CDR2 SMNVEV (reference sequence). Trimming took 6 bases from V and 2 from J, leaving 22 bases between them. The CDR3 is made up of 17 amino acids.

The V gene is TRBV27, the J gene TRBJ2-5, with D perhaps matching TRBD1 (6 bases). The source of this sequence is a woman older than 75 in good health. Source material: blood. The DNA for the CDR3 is TGTGCCAGCAGCCCCCAAGCGCGGTACAGGGCGCAAGAGACCCAGTACTTC. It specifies CASSPQARYRAQETQYF.